These 2 T cell receptor beta chains originate from one sample sequenced in a study of T cell changes during pregnancy in multiple sclerosis. The table came from immunoSEQ multiplex PCR; TCRdb's copy has only in-frame clones and leaves some out. The sample yields approximately 61,000 clones, less than 95% seen once. Here the sequenced sample was peripheral blood, taken after pregnancy. Receptors were obtained from a female donor in good health, enrolled as a control in a pregnancy study.

The chain links TRBV5-1 to TRBJ2-4, with TRBD2 as a possible D gene (5 bases). The CDR3 is 16 residues long. V was cut by 2 bases and J by 1 base, with 13 bases left in between. Germline CDR1 reads SGHRS; CDR2 reads YFSETQ. This CDR3 reads CASSFRGRVAKNIQYF. The CDR3 coding sequence is TGCGCCAGCAGCTTCCGGGGAAGGGTTGCCAAAAACATTCAGTACTTC.

V gene TRBV28 combines with J gene TRBJ2-5; 7 nucleotides match TRBD2. The CDR3 contains 17 residues. Germline trimming cut 7 bases from V and 5 bases from J; bases unmatched to any gene: 19. CDR1 is MDHEN and CDR2 is SYDVKM in the germline V gene. CDR3 amino acids: CASTGSEREATRETQYF. The CDR3 DNA reads as TGTGCCAGCACTGGTTCCGAGCGGGAAGCTACTCGGGAGACCCAGTACTTC.